The rows below give T cell receptor beta chains drawn from one sample of a study of T cells in Graves' hyperthyroidism and ophthalmopathy. TCRdb reprocessed the multiplex PCR reads with MiXCR, giving one entry per CDR3 protein. Of a few hundred thousand distinct CDR3 sequences in the sample, about 14% are singletons; the top ten hold about an eighth. Sequenced input: blood. The receptor source for this set is a woman in her thirties or forties with Graves' hyperthyroidism that later progressed to Graves' ophthalmopathy. Each CDR3 is given with its conserved first and last residue. The order of the fields is CDR3 length, clone size, J gene, V gene, D gene, CDR3 protein, CDR3 DNA. The D gene is left open where the match is weak. Size is stated for part of the rows, as once, few or many counts, or as a class when the clone is expanded.

>16|NA|TRBJ1-6|TRBV9|TRBD1
CASTQDTGGGNSPLHF
TGTGCCAGCACCCAAGATACAGGGGGCGGTAATTCACCCCTCCACTTT
>16|many|TRBJ1-5|TRBV28|NA
CASSLVDHRGNQPQHF
TGTGCCAGCAGTCTCGTGGACCATAGGGGGAATCAGCCCCAGCATTTT
>17|many|TRBJ2-2|TRBV12-3/TRBV12-4|NA
CASPRMLNPEDTGELFF
TGTGCCAGCCCTCGAATGCTAAATCCTGAGGACACCGGGGAGCTGTTTTTT
>18|many|TRBJ2-3|TRBV12-3/TRBV12-4|NA
CASSLGHQPSASTDTQYF
TGTGCCAGCAGTTTAGGTCATCAGCCTAGCGCGTCCACAGATACGCAGTATTTT
>16|few|TRBJ1-3|TRBV20-1|NA
CSARRAEFEAGNTIYF
TGCAGTGCTAGACGGGCGGAGTTCGAGGCTGGAAACACCATATATTTT
>12|many|TRBJ2-1|TRBV6-2/TRBV6-3|NA
CASSASSGKQFF
TGTGCCAGCAGTGCCTCCTCGGGTAAGCAGTTCTTC
>16|many|TRBJ2-7|TRBV12-3/TRBV12-4|NA
CASSHGRRSSTYEQYF
TGTGCCAGCAGTCACGGGCGCAGGTCCTCTACCTACGAGCAGTACTTC
>13|many|TRBJ1-6|TRBV5-1|NA
CASSMAENSPLHF
TGCGCCAGCAGCATGGCTGAAAATTCACCCCTCCACTTT
>11|few|TRBJ1-5|TRBV29-1|NA
CSVEGGQPQHF
TGCAGCGTTGAAGGAGGGCAGCCCCAGCATTTT
>16|many|TRBJ2-1|TRBV11-2|TRBD1
CASSSQGGAITYEQFF
TGTGCCAGCAGCTCCCAAGGGGGCGCGATCACTTATGAGCAGTTCTTC
>16|few|TRBJ1-2|TRBV28|TRBD1
CASSFYGTGSHYGYTF
TGTGCCAGCAGTTTTTATGGGACAGGGAGTCACTATGGCTACACCTTC
>19|few|TRBJ1-5|TRBV6-1|TRBD1
CASSERQGQRYSKGRPQHF
TGTGCCAGCAGTGAAAGACAGGGGCAACGCTATAGCAAGGGTCGGCCCCAGCATTTT
>12|many|TRBJ1-4|TRBV28|NA
CASSPLGEKLFF
TGTGCCAGCAGTCCCCTCGGGGAAAAACTGTTTTTT
>15|many|TRBJ2-3|TRBV7-3|NA
CASSLTQAAVDTQYF
TGTGCCAGCAGCTTAACGCAGGCAGCGGTAGATACGCAGTATTTT
>15|many|TRBJ2-1|TRBV27|NA
CASTLGGLPYNEQFF
TGTGCCAGCACCCTGGGTGGACTACCATACAATGAGCAGTTCTTC
>13|few|TRBJ2-1|TRBV19|NA
CASSILESREQFF
TGTGCCAGTAGTATTTTAGAGTCGCGTGAGCAGTTCTTC
>15|few|TRBJ1-4|TRBV30|TRBD1
CAWRAGQGRIKGLFF
TGTGCCTGGAGGGCCGGACAGGGAAGGATAAAAGGACTGTTTTTT
>19|NA|TRBJ2-3|TRBV6-1|TRBD2
CASRNPGTSGSGGTDTQYF
TGTGCCAGCAGGAACCCCGGGACTAGCGGGAGTGGAGGGACAGATACGCAGTATTTT
>12|many|TRBJ2-5|TRBV20-1|TRBD2
CSSLTSGETQYF
TGCAGTTCCTTGACTAGCGGAGAGACCCAGTACTTC
>14|many|TRBJ2-5|TRBV4-1|TRBD2
CASSLTSGLETQYF
TGCGCCAGCAGCCTGACTAGCGGCCTGGAGACCCAGTACTTC
>15|many|TRBJ1-1|TRBV20-1|NA
CSARGDPDRNTEAFF
TGCAGTGCTAGAGGGGATCCCGACAGGAACACTGAAGCTTTCTTT
>17|few|TRBJ2-1|TRBV27|TRBD2
CASKASGTSGRANEQFF
TGTGCCAGCAAAGCATCCGGGACTAGCGGGAGGGCCAATGAGCAGTTCTTC
>13|many|TRBJ2-5|TRBV7-3|TRBD2
CASSLGTKETQYF
TGTGCCAGCAGCTTAGGGACTAAAGAGACCCAGTACTTC
>16|many|TRBJ2-1|TRBV28|TRBD2
CASSHGLAETYNEQFF
TGTGCCAGCAGTCATGGACTAGCGGAGACCTACAATGAGCAGTTCTTC
>12|many|TRBJ2-7|TRBV5-6|TRBD1
CASGQGGREQYF
TGTGCCAGCGGACAGGGGGGAAGGGAGCAGTACTTC
>14|few|TRBJ2-7|TRBV5-1|TRBD1
CASSSPGQGYEQYF
TGCGCCAGCAGCTCCCCGGGACAGGGTTACGAGCAGTACTTC
>13|few|TRBJ1-1|TRBV6-4|NA
CASSGDETGEAFF
TGTGCCAGCAGTGGGGACGAAACCGGTGAAGCTTTCTTT
>21|many|TRBJ2-1|TRBV25-1|TRBD2
CASSGGRGLAAWRSVVTEQFF
TGTGCCAGCAGTGGAGGTAGAGGACTAGCGGCCTGGAGGTCTGTCGTCACTGAGCAGTTCTTC
>13|many|TRBJ1-1|TRBV29-1|NA
CSVGGPYYTEAFF
TGCAGCGTTGGCGGACCGTACTACACTGAAGCTTTCTTT
>15|many|TRBJ2-3|TRBV2|TRBD2
CASSLSGSSTDTQYF
TGTGCCAGCAGTTTAAGCGGGAGTAGTACAGATACGCAGTATTTT
>13|many|TRBJ2-2|TRBV25-1|NA
CASRQVTTGELFF
TGTGCCAGCAGACAAGTTACCACCGGGGAGCTGTTTTTT
>17|NA|TRBJ2-3|TRBV27|TRBD2
CASTLMGLAGEGNTQYF
TGTGCCAGCACTCTCATGGGACTAGCGGGAGAAGGAAATACGCAGTATTTT
>14|many|TRBJ1-1|TRBV27|TRBD1
CASRKTGESAEAFF
TGTGCCAGCAGGAAGACAGGGGAGAGCGCTGAAGCTTTCTTT
>16|many|TRBJ2-1|TRBV11-2|NA
CASRPWGEGVWNEQFF
TGTGCCAGCAGGCCCTGGGGTGAGGGAGTCTGGAATGAGCAGTTCTTC
>14|NA|TRBJ2-7|TRBV6-5|NA
CASRYRGGTYEQYF
TGTGCCAGCAGGTACCGGGGCGGAACCTACGAGCAGTACTTC
>11|many|TRBJ2-7|TRBV6-1|NA
CASSGIYEQYF
TGTGCCAGCAGTGGGATCTACGAGCAGTACTTC
>14|many|TRBJ2-4|TRBV15|NA
CATSREGKDNIQYF
TGTGCCACCAGCAGAGAGGGAAAGGACAACATTCAGTACTTC
>13|few|TRBJ1-2|TRBV7-3|NA
CASSFRARDGYTF
TGTGCCAGCAGCTTTAGGGCTCGAGATGGCTACACCTTC
>14|many|TRBJ2-1|TRBV3-1|NA
CASSQALALGEQFF
TGTGCCAGCAGCCAAGCCCTAGCCCTCGGAGAGCAGTTCTTC
>15|NA|TRBJ2-1|TRBV7-3|TRBD2
CASSQGLAGGNEQFF
TGTGCCAGCAGCCAAGGACTAGCGGGAGGGAATGAGCAGTTCTTC
>16|few|TRBJ2-1|TRBV12-5|NA
CASGLVSALGYNEQFF
TGTGCTAGTGGTTTGGTAAGCGCCCTGGGTTACAATGAGCAGTTCTTC
>16|NA|TRBJ2-7|TRBV27|NA
CASRKLGAGFVYEQYF
TGTGCCAGCAGAAAATTAGGGGCAGGTTTCGTCTACGAGCAGTACTTC
>15|many|TRBJ1-3|TRBV29-1|NA
CSVAPRGENGNTIYF
TGCAGCGTTGCCCCGCGAGGGGAGAATGGAAACACCATATATTTT
>13|NA|TRBJ2-3|TRBV11-2|NA
CASSIGPTDTQYF
TGTGCCAGCAGCATCGGACCAACAGATACGCAGTATTTT
>14|few|TRBJ1-4|TRBV18|NA
CASRAWVTNEKLFF
TGTGCCAGCCGCGCATGGGTAACTAATGAAAAACTGTTTTTT
>12|many|TRBJ2-3|TRBV2|NA
CASRGASDTQYF
TGTGCCAGCAGAGGGGCGTCAGATACGCAGTATTTT
>15|many|TRBJ1-2|TRBV10-3|TRBD1
CAISESRTGDRGYTF
TGTGCCATCAGTGAGTCAAGGACAGGGGACCGTGGCTACACCTTC
>15|once|TRBJ2-1|TRBV7-6|TRBD2
CASSPGGRALYEQFF
TGTGCCAGCAGCCCTGGCGGGAGGGCTTTATATGAGCAGTTCTTC
>15|many|TRBJ2-7|TRBV19|TRBD2
CASRRPGGENYEQYF
TGTGCCAGTAGGAGACCTGGGGGGGAGAACTACGAGCAGTACTTC
>15|many|TRBJ2-2|TRBV11-1|TRBD2
CASSRAGVRPGELFF
TGTGCCAGCAGCAGAGCGGGAGTGCGGCCCGGGGAGCTGTTTTTT
>14|many|TRBJ2-1|TRBV11-2|TRBD2
CASSIAGAYNEQFF
TGTGCCAGCTCTATAGCGGGGGCCTACAATGAGCAGTTCTTC
>16|many|TRBJ1-1|TRBV7-3|NA
CASSPQTGPLNTEAFF
TGTGCCAGCAGCCCGCAAACGGGGCCTCTGAACACTGAAGCTTTCTTT
>11|NA|TRBJ2-7|TRBV6-1|NA
CASHSLYEQYF
TGTGCCAGCCACAGCCTCTACGAGCAGTACTTC
>17|many|TRBJ1-2|TRBV14|NA
CASSQTPSQAGNYGYTF
TGTGCCAGCAGCCAAACACCTTCACAGGCTGGGAACTATGGCTACACCTTC
>17|NA|TRBJ2-1|TRBV14|NA
CASSQVRFPSSYNEQFF
TGTGCCAGCAGCCAAGTCCGGTTTCCAAGCTCCTACAATGAGCAGTTCTTC